The rows below give T cell receptor beta chains drawn from one sample of a study of blood T cell repertoires in COVID-19. Produced via immunoSEQ multiplex PCR; TCRdb's table is partial and in-frame only. The sample lists about 240,000 clones; more than 85% were seen once. The sequenced material came from peripheral blood. The receptors were gathered from a woman between 65 and 79 years old with active or convalescent COVID-19. The CDR3 runs from the conserved cysteine through the conserved F or W. Each record gives: J gene, D gene, V gene, clone size, CDR3 protein, CDR3 DNA. D genes are given only for firm matches. The size field is filled for only some rows; it gives once, few, many or a size class.

TRBJ1-2 | - | TRBV11-2 | - | CASSNTGNHGYTF | TGTGCCAGCAGCAATACAGGGAATCATGGCTACACCTTC
TRBJ2-2 | TRBD2 | TRBV7-6 | - | CASSLFGGAGTGELFF | TGTGCCAGCAGCTTATTCGGGGGGGCCGGTACCGGGGAGCTGTTTTTT
TRBJ2-3 | - | TRBV7-9 | - | CASSLATSGGGTDTQYF | TGTGCCAGCAGCTTAGCTACGTCGGGGGGCGGGACAGATACGCAGTATTTT
TRBJ2-3 | TRBD2 | TRBV27 | - | CASKFEGGSLLTDTQYF | TGTGCCAGCAAGTTTGAGGGAGGGAGTCTCCTCACAGATACGCAGTATTTT
TRBJ1-4 | - | TRBV6-6 | - | CASSINEKLFF | TGTGCCAGCAGCATTAATGAAAAACTGTTTTTT
TRBJ1-1 | - | TRBV7-8 | few | CASIPQTGMNTEAFF | TGTGCCAGCATACCTCAGACAGGCATGAACACTGAAGCTTTCTTT
TRBJ1-6 | - | TRBV25-1 | - | CASSDSSPLHF | TGTGCCAGCAGTGACAGTTCACCCCTCCACTTT
TRBJ2-1 | - | TRBV6-2/TRBV6-3 | - | CASSYGAGNNEQFF | TGTGCCAGCAGTTACGGGGCAGGGAACAATGAGCAGTTCTTC
TRBJ1-5 | TRBD1 | TRBV27 | - | CASSLRGTSNQPQHF | TGTGCCAGCAGCCTCAGGGGGACAAGCAATCAGCCCCAGCATTTT
TRBJ2-3 | TRBD2 | TRBV6-5 | - | CASSPSGGKGDTQYF | TGTGCCAGCAGCCCCAGCGGGGGGAAGGGAGATACGCAGTATTTT
TRBJ1-5 | - | TRBV3-1/TRBV3-2 | - | CASSQWPLSNQPQHF | TGTGCCAGCAGCCAATGGCCTCTTAGCAATCAGCCCCAGCATTTT
TRBJ2-1 | TRBD2 | TRBV3-1/TRBV3-2 | - | CASSGGTSANEQFF | TGTGCCAGCAGCGGCGGGACTAGTGCTAATGAGCAGTTCTTC
TRBJ1-3 | - | TRBV19 | few | CASSITSPDRPSGNTIYF | TGTGCCAGTAGTATAACCTCCCCCGACAGACCTTCTGGAAACACCATATATTTT
TRBJ1-1 | - | TRBV19 | - | CASTRGERGTEAFF | TGTGCCAGTACCCGGGGTGAGCGTGGCACTGAAGCTTTCTTT
TRBJ1-2 | - | TRBV12-3/TRBV12-4 | - | CASSRYGYTF | TGTGCCAGCAGCCGCTATGGCTACACCTTC
TRBJ1-2 | - | TRBV3-1/TRBV3-2 | - | CASSQDPGYTF | TGTGCCAGCAGCCAAGACCCAGGGTACACCTTC
TRBJ1-2 | - | TRBV6-6 | once | CASSVDEEGGCTF | TGTGCCAGCAGTGTCGATGAAGAGGGTGGCTGCACCTTC
TRBJ2-6 | - | TRBV4-2 | - | CASSRISSGANVLTF | TGTGCCAGCAGCCGAATCAGCTCTGGGGCCAACGTCCTGACTTTC
TRBJ1-2 | TRBD1 | TRBV5-1 | - | CASSGDRGDYGYTF | TGCGCCAGCAGCGGGGACAGGGGCGACTATGGCTACACCTTC
TRBJ2-1 | - | TRBV15 | - | CATSRDRLGGRYNEQFF | TGTGCCACCAGCAGAGACCGTCTAGGGGGAAGGTACAATGAGCAGTTCTTC
TRBJ1-2 | - | TRBV11-2 | - | CASSTLRQVPSYTF | TGTGCCAGCAGCACTCTCAGACAGGTCCCAAGCTACACCTTC
TRBJ2-7 | - | TRBV10-3 | - | CAISAAGDKFHEQYF | TGTGCCATCAGTGCCGCGGGGGACAAATTCCACGAGCAGTACTTC
TRBJ2-1 | - | TRBV4-3 | - | CASSQLGLNEQFF | TGCGCCAGCAGCCAATTGGGCCTCAATGAGCAGTTCTTC
TRBJ1-5 | TRBD1 | TRBV6-9 | - | CAGQASPDQPQHF | TGTGCCGGACAGGCATCTCCCGATCAGCCCCAGCATTTT
TRBJ1-5 | TRBD1 | TRBV28 | - | CASKRGRRTGGNQPQHF | TGTGCCAGCAAAAGAGGGCGCCGGACAGGGGGCAACCAGCCCCAGCATTTT
TRBJ1-4 | - | TRBV11-2 | once | CASSLVSGEKLFF | TGTGCCAGCAGCTTAGTATCGGGGGAGAAACTGTTTTTT
TRBJ2-7 | - | TRBV6-2/TRBV6-3 | - | CASSYTGSVGEQYF | TGTGCCAGCAGTTATACAGGATCGGTGGGCGAGCAGTACTTC